This section outlines one TCR beta chain sequence together with its context. The antigen is undetermined. The sample is drawn from a study of shared clonotypes between healthy human individuals. The study's findings and limits: Naive subsets, compared against memory subsets, generally had larger estimated richness values. Roughly 5% of naive CD4 clonotypes were shared across a few donors.

Memory CD4+ cells were the fraction left after CD45RA+ naive selection. Trimming shortened V by 2 bases and J by 2 bases, and 16 bases separated the two germline ends. The germline V gene encodes CDR1 MRHNA and CDR2 SNTAGT. CDR3 length: 16 amino acids. Some 30,000 T cell genomes, or 200 ng DNA, went into the sorted-subset replicate PCRs. Libraries were prepared by immunoSEQ multiplex PCR; TCRdb keeps only in-frame clonotypes and omits some of them. The sample includes more than 1,200,000 clones, around 98.5% of them seen just once. The V call is TRBV6-4, the J call TRBJ2-7; D is possibly TRBD1 or TRBD2 (6 bases each). The TCR originated in a man aged 25-40 years in good health. The material sequenced was naive CD4+ T cells sorted from blood. Subset indicated: CD45RA+ positively selected. CDR3 sequence reads: CASSDDRTKTAYEQYF. The CDR3 DNA sequence: TGTGCCAGCAGTGACGACAGGACTAAGACGGCCTACGAGCAGTACTTC.